The 9 T cell receptor beta chains below all came from one sample that was sequenced in a study of esophageal squamous cell carcinoma under preoperative chemotherapy. TCRdb recomputed calls from the PCR reads with MiXCR, one row per CDR3 protein. The profile shows about 18,000 distinct CDR3 sequences, about 45% of them singletons. Time point described: after preoperative PTX-NDP chemotherapy. The specimen was taken from a patient given preoperative chemotherapy. The receptors derive from a human donor with esophageal squamous cell carcinoma. The donor label of this sample is uncertain.

This chain joins TRBV7-9 and TRBJ2-7; 8 bases are shared with TRBD1. The ends lost 6 bases at V and 2 bases at J; junction bases unmatched: 9. Looked up from germline, CDR1 is SEHNR and CDR2 is FQNEAQ (reference sequence). The CDR3 contains 15 residues. The CDR3 DNA reads as TGTGCCAGCAGTTTCGGACAGGGCATCACCTACGAGCAGTACTTC. Amino acids: CASSFGQGITYEQYF. The full variable domain, in which reference TRBV7-9 and TRBJ2-7 provide the parts outside the CDR3, is DTGVSQNPRHKITKRGQNVTFRCDPISEHNRLYWYRQTLGQGPEFLTYFQNEAQLEKSRLLSDRFSAERPKGSFSTLEIQRTEQGDSAMYLCASSFGQGITYEQYFGPGTRLTVT.

This chain joins TRBV12-3 or TRBV12-4 and TRBJ2-1; possibly TRBD1 or TRBD2 for D (5 bases each). CDR3 size: 13 residues. Between the trimmed V and J ends, which lost 6 bases and 5 bases, there was a span of 11 bases. CDR3 in amino acids: CASRGDSDNEQFF. The CDR3 DNA reads TGTGCCAGCAGGGGGGATAGTGACAATGAGCAGTTCTTC.

This clonotype was seen more than once but under ten times. J is TRBJ2-3 and V is TRBV6-5; TRBD2 aligns across 8 bases. This CDR3 is 16 amino acids long. Germline CDR1 reads MNHEY; CDR2 reads SVGAGI. V lost 0 bases, J lost 4 bases, and 6 bases stayed unmatched. The DNA for the CDR3 is TGTGCCAGCAGTTACTCCCGGAGCGGGAGAGCAGATACGCAGTATTTT. Translating it yields CASSYSRSGRADTQYF.

V usage is TRBV7-9 and J usage is TRBJ2-5, with 9 bases identical to TRBD1. The CDR3 is made up of 14 amino acids. J lost 2 bases, V lost 7 bases, and 5 bases had no gene match. Looked up from germline, CDR1 is SEHNR and CDR2 is FQNEAQ (reference sequence). This CDR3 reads CASNNRGPQETQYF. CDR3 coding DNA: TGTGCCAGCAACAACAGGGGGCCTCAAGAGACCCAGTACTTC.

The chain couples TRBV6-1 to TRBJ2-5; 11 bases line up with TRBD2. The closer fit of TRBJ2-7 to the DNA end suggests the J call may be wrong. The CDR3 sequence is 15 residues long. The germline gives CDR1 MNHNS, CDR2 SASEGT. The CDR3 loop is CASRRALAGANEQYF. The CDR3 coding sequence is TGTGCCAGCAGGCGGGCACTAGCGGGAGCTAACGAGCAGTACTTC.

This clonotype occurred many times. The chain joins TRBV6-2 or TRBV6-3 to TRBJ2-3, with 12 bases aligning to TRBD2. CDR3 size: 16 residues. CDR1 and CDR2 from the germline V gene are MNHEY and SVGEGT. V lost 10 bases, J lost 3 bases, and 11 bases stayed unmatched. DNA of the CDR3: TGTGCCACCCGACTCCTAGGACTAGCGGGGACAGATACGCAGTATTTT. This gives the protein CATRLLGLAGTDTQYF.

This clonotype came up many times. CDR3 coding DNA: TGTGCCAGCAGTGAAAGGGGGACAGAGCAGTACTTC. Translating it yields CASSERGTEQYF. The rearrangement joins TRBV6-1 to TRBJ2-5; 7 bases are shared with TRBD1. The trim removed 2 bases at V and 11 bases at J, leaving 5 bases unmatched. CDR1 is MNHNS and CDR2 is SASEGT in the germline V gene. This CDR3 has 12 amino acids.

The chain joins TRBV11-3 to TRBJ2-7; 9 positions agree with TRBD1. The J call may be faulty, since TRBJ2-5 better matches the DNA end. Germline V gene sequence: CDR1 SGHNT, CDR2 YENEEA. The CDR3 covers 16 residues. The CDR3 reads CASSGTRDRVVETQYF. In nucleotides, the CDR3 is TGTGCCAGCAGCGGAACACGGGACAGGGTGGTAGAGACCCAGTACTTC.

The chain combines TRBV12-3 or TRBV12-4 with TRBJ2-7; D may match TRBD1 or TRBD2 (5 bases each). V dropped 6 bases and J dropped 2 bases, with 20 bases sitting between them. This CDR3 is built from 16 residues. The CDR3 region is CASRPLGRGPAYEQYF. CDR3 nucleotides: TGTGCCAGCAGACCCTTGGGACGAGGGCCCGCCTACGAGCAGTACTTC.